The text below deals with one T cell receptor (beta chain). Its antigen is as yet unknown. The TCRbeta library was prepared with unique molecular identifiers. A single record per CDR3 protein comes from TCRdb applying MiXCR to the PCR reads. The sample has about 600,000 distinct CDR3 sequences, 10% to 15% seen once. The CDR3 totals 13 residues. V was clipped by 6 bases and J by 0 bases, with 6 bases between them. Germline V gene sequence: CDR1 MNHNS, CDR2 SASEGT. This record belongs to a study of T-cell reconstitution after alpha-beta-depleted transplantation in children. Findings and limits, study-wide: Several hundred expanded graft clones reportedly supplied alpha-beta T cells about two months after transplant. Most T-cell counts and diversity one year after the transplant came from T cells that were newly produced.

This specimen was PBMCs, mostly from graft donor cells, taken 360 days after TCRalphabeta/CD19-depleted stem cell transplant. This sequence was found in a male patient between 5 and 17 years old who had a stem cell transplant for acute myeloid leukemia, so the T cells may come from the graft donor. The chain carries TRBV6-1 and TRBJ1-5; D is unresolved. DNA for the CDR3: TGTGCCAGCAGGGGAGGTAGCAATCAGCCCCAGCATTTT. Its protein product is CASRGGSNQPQHF.